Listed below are T cell receptor beta chains from one sample, sequenced in a study of T-cell reconstitution after alpha-beta-depleted transplantation in children. Via MiXCR, TCRdb re-called the PCR reads, giving one row per CDR3 protein. Of 100,000 or so distinct CDR3 sequences listed, roughly 15% are singletons. The sample here was PBMCs, mostly from graft donor cells, taken 180 days after TCRalphabeta/CD19-depleted stem cell transplant. Source of these receptors: a male patient between 2 and 10 years old who had a stem cell transplant for acute lymphoblastic leukemia, so the T cells may come from the graft donor. CDR3s include the opening cysteine and the closing phenylalanine or tryptophan. Each record gives: CDR3 DNA, CDR3 protein, V gene, D gene, clone size, J gene. The D gene is left open where the match is weak. The size of a clone is reported for some rows only, either as once, few or many, or as a class for expanded clones.

cdr3_nt: TGTGCCAGCAGTTTAGCGTTACAGGATCCGAGCTCTGGAAACACCATATATTTT; cdr3_aa: CASSLALQDPSSGNTIYF; v_call: TRBV12-3/TRBV12-4; d_call: .; clone_size: .; j_call: TRBJ1-3
cdr3_nt: TGCGCCAGCAGCTTGGAGGCGGGAGGGTACAATGAGCAGTTCTTC; cdr3_aa: CASSLEAGGYNEQFF; v_call: TRBV5-1; d_call: TRBD2; clone_size: .; j_call: TRBJ2-1
cdr3_nt: TGTGCCAGCAGCTATTGGGGGGGCACAGATACGCAGTATTTT; cdr3_aa: CASSYWGGTDTQYF; v_call: TRBV11-2; d_call: .; clone_size: .; j_call: TRBJ2-3
cdr3_nt: TGCGCCAGCAGCTTGGGGACTATCGACTACGAGCAGTACTTC; cdr3_aa: CASSLGTIDYEQYF; v_call: TRBV5-1; d_call: .; clone_size: .; j_call: TRBJ2-7
cdr3_nt: TGCGCCAGCAGCCCGCCCGGGCCAGCGGGGGCCGGGGAGCTGTTTTTT; cdr3_aa: CASSPPGPAGAGELFF; v_call: TRBV5-1; d_call: TRBD2; clone_size: .; j_call: TRBJ2-2
cdr3_nt: TGTGCCAGCAGCTTAGCGCAGGCGGGGAACACTGAAGCTTTCTTT; cdr3_aa: CASSLAQAGNTEAFF; v_call: TRBV7-9; d_call: .; clone_size: few; j_call: TRBJ1-1
cdr3_nt: TGTGCCAGCAGCCCTCCGACAGGGTTCGCATCACCCCTCCACTTT; cdr3_aa: CASSPPTGFASPLHF; v_call: TRBV3-1; d_call: TRBD1; clone_size: few; j_call: TRBJ1-6
cdr3_nt: TGCGCCAGCAGCTCCCGGACAGGGGAAGCTTTCTTT; cdr3_aa: CASSSRTGEAFF; v_call: TRBV5-1; d_call: TRBD1; clone_size: medium-sized; j_call: TRBJ1-1
cdr3_nt: TGTGCCAGCAGTTATGACAGGGGGCAAGGTGAAGCTTTCTTT; cdr3_aa: CASSYDRGQGEAFF; v_call: TRBV27; d_call: TRBD1; clone_size: .; j_call: TRBJ1-1
cdr3_nt: TGTGCCAGCAGCCAAGAGGGGGCGGGTTCCTACAATGAGCAGTTCTTC; cdr3_aa: CASSQEGAGSYNEQFF; v_call: TRBV4-2; d_call: .; clone_size: few; j_call: TRBJ2-1
cdr3_nt: TGCAGTGCTAGAGATCAAGGGCTAGCGGGAGAATCGGGACAAGAGACCCAGTACTTC; cdr3_aa: CSARDQGLAGESGQETQYF; v_call: TRBV20-1; d_call: TRBD2; clone_size: .; j_call: TRBJ2-5
cdr3_nt: TGTGCCAGCCTATCACGAGGCTCTGGAAACACCATATATTTT; cdr3_aa: CASLSRGSGNTIYF; v_call: TRBV13; d_call: .; clone_size: .; j_call: TRBJ1-3
cdr3_nt: TGCAGTGCCCGGGGGGGCCGAGGCTCCTACAATGAGCAGTTCTTC; cdr3_aa: CSARGGRGSYNEQFF; v_call: TRBV20-1; d_call: TRBD2; clone_size: many; j_call: TRBJ2-1
cdr3_nt: TGCGCCAGCAGCTTGGTTTTTCTTGGTACATCGTACAATGAGCAGTTCTTC; cdr3_aa: CASSLVFLGTSYNEQFF; v_call: TRBV5-1; d_call: .; clone_size: .; j_call: TRBJ2-1
cdr3_nt: TGTGCCAGCAGCTTACGTGCTAGCGGCCTTTACAATGAGCAGTTCTTC; cdr3_aa: CASSLRASGLYNEQFF; v_call: TRBV7-9; d_call: TRBD2; clone_size: .; j_call: TRBJ2-1
cdr3_nt: TGTGCCAGCAGCCCGCGGGGGGGCGCAGATACGCAGTATTTT; cdr3_aa: CASSPRGGADTQYF; v_call: TRBV5-4; d_call: TRBD2; clone_size: .; j_call: TRBJ2-3
cdr3_nt: TGTGCCAGCAGTTACTCCCCGTCCGGGACTACCCCAGAGACCCAGTACTTC; cdr3_aa: CASSYSPSGTTPETQYF; v_call: TRBV6-5; d_call: TRBD2; clone_size: .; j_call: TRBJ2-5
cdr3_nt: TGCGCCAGCAGTACGGACAGGGGTGACGAGCAGTACTTC; cdr3_aa: CASSTDRGDEQYF; v_call: TRBV10-1; d_call: TRBD1; clone_size: few; j_call: TRBJ2-7
cdr3_nt: TGCGCCAGCAGTCTACTGGGACTAGCGGGGAATGGGTTGAATGAGCAGTTCTTC; cdr3_aa: CASSLLGLAGNGLNEQFF; v_call: TRBV5-1; d_call: TRBD2; clone_size: many; j_call: TRBJ2-1
cdr3_nt: TGTGCCAGCAGCCAAGTAGGACCGTCGCAGTACTTC; cdr3_aa: CASSQVGPSQYF; v_call: TRBV14; d_call: .; clone_size: .; j_call: TRBJ2-7
cdr3_nt: TGTGCCAGCTCACCACCGGCCGACTACAATGAGCAGTTCTTC; cdr3_aa: CASSPPADYNEQFF; v_call: TRBV18; d_call: .; clone_size: few; j_call: TRBJ2-1
cdr3_nt: TGTGCCAGCACCCTGCTGGGATTGGCCGAGAACACTGAAGCTTTCTTT; cdr3_aa: CASTLLGLAENTEAFF; v_call: TRBV11-1; d_call: .; clone_size: many; j_call: TRBJ1-1
cdr3_nt: TGTGCCAGCAGTGTGGGGGGTTACGAGCAGTACTTC; cdr3_aa: CASSVGGYEQYF; v_call: TRBV25-1; d_call: .; clone_size: .; j_call: TRBJ2-7
cdr3_nt: TGCGCCAGCAGCTTGGCCCCGGGGGCGAACATTCAGTACTTC; cdr3_aa: CASSLAPGANIQYF; v_call: TRBV5-1; d_call: .; clone_size: many; j_call: TRBJ2-4
cdr3_nt: TGTGCCAGCCAGTCCCATTTGAACACTGAAGCTCTCTTT; cdr3_aa: CASQSHLNTEALF; v_call: TRBV6-1; d_call: .; clone_size: .; j_call: TRBJ1-1
cdr3_nt: TGCGCCAGCAGCTTGGACGGGGATACGCAGTATTTT; cdr3_aa: CASSLDGDTQYF; v_call: TRBV5-1; d_call: .; clone_size: few; j_call: TRBJ2-3
cdr3_nt: TGTGCCTGGAGTGGGGGAGATACGCAGTATTTT; cdr3_aa: CAWSGGDTQYF; v_call: TRBV30; d_call: .; clone_size: .; j_call: TRBJ2-3
cdr3_nt: TGTGCCAGCTCACCACTTACAGGTATCGAGCAGTACTTC; cdr3_aa: CASSPLTGIEQYF; v_call: TRBV18; d_call: .; clone_size: .; j_call: TRBJ2-7
cdr3_nt: TGCGCCAGCAGCTCACAGGGGGGGGACACTGAAGCTTTCTTT; cdr3_aa: CASSSQGGDTEAFF; v_call: TRBV5-1; d_call: TRBD1; clone_size: few; j_call: TRBJ1-1
cdr3_nt: TGCAGCGTTGAGGGACAGGGGGGGGAATATAGCAATCAGCCCCAGCATTTT; cdr3_aa: CSVEGQGGEYSNQPQHF; v_call: TRBV29-1; d_call: TRBD1; clone_size: .; j_call: TRBJ1-5
cdr3_nt: TGCAGTGCTAGAGATGGGGCAGGGGGCGCGAACACTGAAGCTTTCTTT; cdr3_aa: CSARDGAGGANTEAFF; v_call: TRBV20-1; d_call: TRBD1; clone_size: few; j_call: TRBJ1-1
cdr3_nt: TGTGCCAGCAGCTCTGACCCTACAGGAACTGAAGCTTTCTTT; cdr3_aa: CASSSDPTGTEAFF; v_call: TRBV7-2; d_call: .; clone_size: .; j_call: TRBJ1-1
cdr3_nt: TGCAGTGCCCGAATAGGGCGGGGGATTGATACGCAGTATTTT; cdr3_aa: CSARIGRGIDTQYF; v_call: TRBV20-1; d_call: TRBD2; clone_size: .; j_call: TRBJ2-3
cdr3_nt: TGCGCCAGCAGCCAGATTTCCGGGACAGACTACGAGCAGTACTTC; cdr3_aa: CASSQISGTDYEQYF; v_call: TRBV4-1; d_call: TRBD1; clone_size: many; j_call: TRBJ2-7
cdr3_nt: TGCAGCATCGATCTGGGGGGCCAAGGGACTGAAGCTTTCTTT; cdr3_aa: CSIDLGGQGTEAFF; v_call: TRBV29-1; d_call: .; clone_size: .; j_call: TRBJ1-1
cdr3_nt: TGTGCCAGCAGAGGACGAGAGCAGTTCTTC; cdr3_aa: CASRGREQFF; v_call: TRBV2; d_call: .; clone_size: .; j_call: TRBJ2-1
cdr3_nt: TGTGCCAGCAGCCCTGGTCACCTTGGAGCCAAAAACATTCAGTACTTC; cdr3_aa: CASSPGHLGAKNIQYF; v_call: TRBV11-2; d_call: .; clone_size: .; j_call: TRBJ2-4
cdr3_nt: TGTGCCAGCAGGCCTGGTGGGGGCGGCCAAGAGACCCAGTACTTC; cdr3_aa: CASRPGGGGQETQYF; v_call: TRBV27; d_call: .; clone_size: many; j_call: TRBJ2-5
cdr3_nt: TGCGCCAGCAGCTTTAATAGAGCGGGGGGAGAGACCCAGTACTTC; cdr3_aa: CASSFNRAGGETQYF; v_call: TRBV5-1; d_call: TRBD2; clone_size: few; j_call: TRBJ2-5
cdr3_nt: TGTGCCAGCAGCACACGACAGGGTTGGGAGACCCAGTACTTC; cdr3_aa: CASSTRQGWETQYF; v_call: TRBV7-2; d_call: TRBD1; clone_size: .; j_call: TRBJ2-5
cdr3_nt: TGCAGCGTTGAAATGTTCTACGGGGGGCTTCGGGACGCAGATACGCAGTATTTT; cdr3_aa: CSVEMFYGGLRDADTQYF; v_call: TRBV29-1; d_call: .; clone_size: .; j_call: TRBJ2-3
cdr3_nt: TGTGCCAGCAGGGAACAGGGGGCCTCCTACGAGCAGTACTTC; cdr3_aa: CASREQGASYEQYF; v_call: TRBV6-1; d_call: TRBD1; clone_size: medium-sized; j_call: TRBJ2-7
cdr3_nt: TGCAGTGCCAGGACCGACCAAGAGACCCAGTACTTC; cdr3_aa: CSARTDQETQYF; v_call: TRBV20-1; d_call: .; clone_size: .; j_call: TRBJ2-5
cdr3_nt: TGTGCCAGCAGCCCGAATTCAGGGGACACTGAAGCTTTCTTT; cdr3_aa: CASSPNSGDTEAFF; v_call: TRBV4-2; d_call: .; clone_size: .; j_call: TRBJ1-1
cdr3_nt: TGTGCCACCAGCAGAGGAGGGACAGGGAAACTGTTTTTT; cdr3_aa: CATSRGGTGKLFF; v_call: TRBV15; d_call: TRBD1; clone_size: few; j_call: TRBJ1-4
cdr3_nt: TGTGCCAGCAGCCAAGATGGGGACCCCTATGGGGAGCAGTACTTC; cdr3_aa: CASSQDGDPYGEQYF; v_call: TRBV3-1; d_call: .; clone_size: few; j_call: TRBJ2-7
cdr3_nt: TGTGCCAGCAGTTACTTGACCGGGCTAGAAGCTTTCTTT; cdr3_aa: CASSYLTGLEAFF; v_call: TRBV6-5; d_call: .; clone_size: few; j_call: TRBJ1-1
cdr3_nt: TGTGCCATCTCAGGGTTGAACACTGAAGCTTTCTTT; cdr3_aa: CAISGLNTEAFF; v_call: TRBV10-3; d_call: .; clone_size: many; j_call: TRBJ1-1
cdr3_nt: TGTGCCAGCAGCTTGGCCCAGGGTACGCGGACAAGCACCATATATTTT; cdr3_aa: CASSLAQGTRTSTIYF; v_call: TRBV5-4; d_call: .; clone_size: few; j_call: TRBJ1-3
cdr3_nt: TGTGCCAGCAGTTTCTTTGGCGGGGGGGCGGAAGAGACCCAGTACTTC; cdr3_aa: CASSFFGGGAEETQYF; v_call: TRBV27; d_call: TRBD2; clone_size: .; j_call: TRBJ2-5
cdr3_nt: TGTGCCAGCAGCCGAAACTCTATAGCGGGAGTAGTCACAGATACGCAGTATTTT; cdr3_aa: CASSRNSIAGVVTDTQYF; v_call: TRBV11-2; d_call: TRBD2; clone_size: .; j_call: TRBJ2-3
cdr3_nt: TGTGCCAGCAGCACGACAGGGTACACCGGGGAGCTGTTTTTT; cdr3_aa: CASSTTGYTGELFF; v_call: TRBV6-2/TRBV6-3; d_call: TRBD1; clone_size: few; j_call: TRBJ2-2
cdr3_nt: TGTGCCAGCAGCTTAGCGGACAGGGGGGCCTCTGGGGCCAACGTCCTGACTTTC; cdr3_aa: CASSLADRGASGANVLTF; v_call: TRBV7-6; d_call: TRBD1; clone_size: many; j_call: TRBJ2-6
cdr3_nt: TGTGCCAGCAGCCTGGCGGGGTTAAACGAGCAGTACTTC; cdr3_aa: CASSLAGLNEQYF; v_call: TRBV6-6; d_call: .; clone_size: many; j_call: TRBJ2-7
cdr3_nt: TGTGCCAGCAACCAGGTGGGGACTACGCAGTATTTT; cdr3_aa: CASNQVGTTQYF; v_call: TRBV7-8; d_call: .; clone_size: few; j_call: TRBJ2-3
cdr3_nt: TGTGCCAGCAGCATAAGGACAGGGGGCGTCGGGGAGCTGTTTTTT; cdr3_aa: CASSIRTGGVGELFF; v_call: TRBV7-9; d_call: TRBD1; clone_size: many; j_call: TRBJ2-2
cdr3_nt: TGTGCCAGCAGCCGGGGGCCATCCCTTTCCTACGAGCAGTACTTC; cdr3_aa: CASSRGPSLSYEQYF; v_call: TRBV14; d_call: .; clone_size: .; j_call: TRBJ2-7
cdr3_nt: TGTGCCAGCAGTTACGACAGAAAAGGTTCCCCCTACGAGCAGTACTTC; cdr3_aa: CASSYDRKGSPYEQYF; v_call: TRBV6-2/TRBV6-3; d_call: .; clone_size: .; j_call: TRBJ2-7
cdr3_nt: TGCAGTGCTCCCTCAGGGGCAGGGGGCATTCAGTACTTC; cdr3_aa: CSAPSGAGGIQYF; v_call: TRBV20-1; d_call: TRBD1; clone_size: .; j_call: TRBJ2-4
cdr3_nt: TGTGCCACCAGTTCAGCAGAGCTGAACACTGAAGCTTTCTTT; cdr3_aa: CATSSAELNTEAFF; v_call: TRBV24-1; d_call: .; clone_size: many; j_call: TRBJ1-1